These 24 T cell receptor beta chains share one sample of origin, sequenced in a study of graft-versus-host responses after intestinal transplantation. TCRdb's table, derived via immunoSEQ multiplex PCR, lists solely in-frame clones and lacks some. The sample has fewer than 9,500 clones; about nine tenths are singletons. The material sequenced was PBMCs, taken around 31 days after intestinal transplant. The receptors originated from a human patient who received an intestinal transplant, so some T cells may come from the graft donor.

The V and J genes are TRBV11-3 and TRBJ2-4, with D possibly matching TRBD2 (6 bases). The CDR3 consists of 15 residues. V was trimmed by 2 bases and J by 0 bases, leaving 8 bases between them. CDR1 and CDR2 from the germline V gene are SGHNT and YENEEA. The CDR3 DNA reads TGTGCCAGCAGCTTAAGGGGACTAGCCAAAAACATTCAGTACTTC. This translates into CASSLRGLAKNIQYF.

This clone has more than one count but fewer than ten. The gene calls are TRBV13 and TRBJ2-3; 12 nucleotides match TRBD1. The CDR3 sequence is 17 residues long. After removal of 5 bases from V and 4 bases from J, the junction contained 10 bases not matched to a gene. The V gene's germline CDR1 is PRHDT and CDR2 FYEKMQ (reference sequence). CDR3: CASSPPEGTGGADTQYF. DNA of the CDR3: TGTGCCAGCAGCCCTCCCGAAGGGACAGGGGGCGCAGATACGCAGTATTTT.

This sequence joins TRBV19 and TRBJ2-2, with 8 bases lining up with TRBD2. The CDR3 covers 16 residues. The ends lost 3 bases at V and 4 bases at J; junction bases unmatched: 7. Germline values: CDR1 LNHDA, CDR2 SQIVND (reference sequence). The CDR3: CASSIKAGVLTGELFF. Here the CDR3 DNA reads TGTGCCAGTAGTATTAAAGCGGGGGTCCTCACCGGGGAGCTGTTTTTT.

The chain recombines TRBV7-9 with TRBJ2-5; D tentatively reads TRBD1 or TRBD2 (5 bases each). The DNA end favors TRBJ2-7, so the J call may be wrong. The CDR3 loop spans 14 amino acids. The germline V gene encodes CDR1 SEHNR and CDR2 FQNEAQ (reference sequence). The CDR3 loop reads CASSSRDGPGEQYF. The CDR3 DNA follows: TGTGCCAGCAGCTCTAGGGACGGACCGGGCGAGCAGTACTTC.

J is TRBJ2-4 and V is TRBV7-6; D ambiguous. Looked up from germline, CDR1 is SGHVS and CDR2 is FNYEAQ. The CDR3 has 15 residues. Trimming shortened V by 5 bases and J by 0 bases, and 11 bases separated the two germline ends. DNA for the CDR3: TGTGCCAGCAGCCCGTCCCCTCTAGCCAAAAACATTCAGTACTTC. Translating it yields CASSPSPLAKNIQYF.

The rearrangement joins TRBV2 to TRBJ2-1; D call uncertain. This CDR3 has 14 amino acids. CDR1 and CDR2 (germline): SNHLY, FYNNEI. V was trimmed by 11 bases and J by 0 bases, leaving 14 bases between them. The CDR3 DNA reads TGTGCCGGGGTTTTAGGAAGCTCCTACAATGAGCAGTTCTTC. Its translation: CAGVLGSSYNEQFF.

The chain links TRBV5-8 to TRBJ1-3; tentatively, D is TRBD1 (5 bases). CDR3 length: 15 amino acids. The V end was cut by 3 bases, the J end by 0 bases, with 10 bases between. CDR1 SGHTS and CDR2 YDEGEE come from the germline V gene. The DNA of the CDR3 is TGTGCCAGCAGCTGGGACGGAAACTCTGGAAACACCATATATTTT. Its translation: CASSWDGNSGNTIYF.

This clone occurred a few times. The chain links TRBV5-6 to TRBJ2-7; D may be TRBD1 (6 bases). The CDR3 is 15 residues long. The germline CDR1 and CDR2 sequences are SGHDT and YYEEEE. Deletions cut 3 bases from V and 4 bases from J, with 17 bases between. In DNA, the CDR3 is TGTGCCAGCAGCTCAGCAACAGGGTATGAGTACGAGCAGTACTTC. Translation: CASSSATGYEYEQYF.

The V call is TRBV19, the J call TRBJ1-1; D uncertain. The germline V gene encodes CDR1 LNHDA and CDR2 SQIVND (reference sequence). The CDR3 is 14 residues long. V was cut by 5 bases and J by 1 base, with 11 bases left in between. The CDR3 region is CASSFYGPNTEAFF. The CDR3 nucleotides are TGTGCCAGTAGTTTCTATGGGCCGAACACTGAAGCTTTCTTT.

The chain employs TRBV6-5 and TRBJ2-5; TRBD2 matches at 12 bases. V lost 4 bases, J lost 1 base, and 1 base stayed unmatched. The CDR3 consists of 15 residues. CDR1 is MNHEY, CDR2 SVGAGI, per germline. CDR3 in DNA: TGTGCCAGCAGTTCTAGCGGGGGGGTCCAAGAGACCCAGTACTTC. It codes for CASSSSGGVQETQYF.

The CDR3 reads CASSDPDREPPLHF. The CDR3 DNA reads TGTGCCAGCAGTGATCCCGACAGGGAACCACCCCTCCACTTT. The chain carries TRBV6-4 and TRBJ1-6, with 7 bases fitting TRBD1. The CDR3 length is 14 residues. With V trimmed by 3 bases and J by 11 bases, 7 bases remained unmatched. The germline V gene has CDR1 MRHNA and CDR2 SNTAGT.

The gene calls are TRBV7-2 and TRBJ1-1, with unresolved D. Trimming cost V 0 bases and J 5 bases, with 10 bases left between them. This CDR3 spans 14 amino acids. CDR1 SGHTA and CDR2 FQGNSA come from the germline V gene. CDR3 amino acids: CASSLAEEYTEAFF. The DNA of the CDR3 is TGTGCCAGCAGCTTAGCCGAGGAATATACTGAAGCTTTCTTT.

This chain uses TRBV5-4 with TRBJ2-7; no firm D call. Germline V gene data show CDR1 as SGHNT and CDR2 as YYREEE (reference sequence). This CDR3 has 13 residues. Trimming cost V 0 bases and J 4 bases, with 8 bases left between them. In DNA form, the CDR3 reads TGTGCCAGCAGCTTGGCAGGTTCATACGAGCAGTACTTC. It is translated as CASSLAGSYEQYF.

This chain uses TRBV12-5 with TRBJ2-7; D might be TRBD2 (5 bases). Between the trimmed V and J ends, which lost 2 bases and 1 base, there was a span of 12 bases. Germline assignment: CDR1 LGHNT and CDR2 FRNRAP. The CDR3 sequence is 15 residues long. Here the CDR3 DNA reads TGTGCTAGTGGTTTGTCGAGGGAAAATTCCTACGAGCAGTACTTC. This codes for CASGLSRENSYEQYF.

This sequence joins TRBV19 and TRBJ2-2; no clear D gene. The ends were cut back, 1 base at V and 6 bases at J, with 9 bases in the middle. Looked up from germline, CDR1 is LNHDA and CDR2 is SQIVND (reference sequence). The CDR3 runs 14 residues. The CDR3 is CASSIVGGAGELFF. The CDR3 region has the DNA TGTGCCAGTAGTATAGTAGGTGGCGCCGGGGAGCTGTTTTTT. Drawing the rest from reference TRBV19 and TRBJ2-2, the complete variable domain is DGGITQSPKYLFRKEGQNVTLSCEQNLNHDAMYWYRQDPGQGLRLIYYSQIVNDFQKGDIAEGYSVSREKKESFPLTVTSAQKNPTAFYLCASSIVGGAGELFFGEGSRLTVL.

V gene TRBV7-3 combines with J gene TRBJ2-2; 7 bases map to TRBD2. The V segment lost 0 bases and the J segment 5 bases; nucleotides outside the gene matches: 3. The CDR3 covers 15 residues. Looked up from germline, CDR1 is SGHTA and CDR2 is FQGTGA. The DNA of the CDR3 is TGTGCCAGCAGCTTAACCCCTAGCGGTACCGGGGAGCTGTTTTTT. This codes for CASSLTPSGTGELFF. The variable domain in full, completed from reference TRBV7-3 and TRBJ2-2, reads GAGVSQTPSNKVTEKGKYVELRCDPISGHTALYWYRQSLGQGPEFLIYFQGTGAADDSGLPNDRFFAVRPEGSVSTLKIQRTERGDSAVYLCASSLTPSGTGELFFGEGSRLTVL.

As for this clone: No DNA is shown, since the ends of the CDR3 on it are uncertain; the CDR3 is the one TCRdb lists. The chain joins TRBV21-1 to TRBJ2-7; no DNA check was done on the table's D call, TRBD1. TRBV21-1 is marked as a pseudogene. Both ends counted, the CDR3 spans 18 residues. The CDR3 loop is CASSKGWGQGAHSGEQYF.

J is TRBJ2-7 and V is TRBV7-8; D is ambiguous. The V end lost 4 bases, the J end lost 3 bases, and 7 bases lay between the germline ends. From germline, CDR1 is SGHVS and CDR2 FQNEAQ. The CDR3 covers 12 residues. The CDR3 coding sequence is TGTGCCAGCAGCTACGCAGGCTACGAGCAGTACTTC. Translating it yields CASSYAGYEQYF.

V is TRBV7-9 and J is TRBJ1-3, with a possible D match to TRBD1 (5 bases). Deletions cut 1 base from V and 2 bases from J, with 6 bases between. CDR1 SEHNR and CDR2 FQNEAQ come from the germline V gene (reference sequence). The CDR3 covers 14 residues. The CDR3 region is CASSLVGAGNTIYF. Here the CDR3 DNA reads TGTGCCAGCAGCTTAGTGGGGGCTGGAAACACCATATATTTT. The full variable domain, with the rest looked up from reference TRBV7-9 and TRBJ1-3, is DTGVSQNPRHKITKRGQNVTFRCDPISEHNRLYWYRQTLGQGPEFLTYFQNEAQLEKSRLLSDRFSAERPKGSFSTLEIQRTEQGDSAMYLCASSLVGAGNTIYFGEGSWLTVV.

The CDR3 nucleotides read TGTGCCAGCAGCGCCCCGAACACCGGGGAGCTGTTTTTT. This codes for CASSAPNTGELFF. V is TRBV7-9 and J is TRBJ2-2; unclear D gene. Germline CDR1 reads SEHNR; CDR2 reads FQNEAQ (reference sequence). Trimming shortened V by 5 bases and J by 0 bases, and 4 bases separated the two germline ends. The CDR3 runs to 13 residues.

This rearrangement joins TRBV19 to TRBJ1-6; TRBD1 aligns across 7 bases. Germline CDR1 LNHDA, CDR2 SQIVND (reference sequence). The CDR3 consists of 15 residues. J gave up 7 bases and V 6 bases, and 9 bases lay outside the gene matches. The CDR3 reads CASSWNRGENSPLHF. The CDR3 nucleotides are TGTGCCAGTAGCTGGAACAGGGGCGAAAATTCACCCCTCCACTTT.

Of note for this clone: The germline gene is not matched at one end of the junction; a read error may be the cause. This chain links TRBV4-2 with TRBJ2-1, with 12 positions matching TRBD2. Germline CDR1 and CDR2: LGHNA and YNFKEQ. This CDR3 spans 14 amino acids. In DNA, the CDR3 is TGTGCCAGCAGCCCTAGCGGGGGGGCCAATGGGCAGTTCTTC. Translating gives CASSPSGGANGQFF.

The rearrangement joins TRBV27 to TRBJ2-7; TRBD1 is a possible D gene (5 bases). The CDR3 is 16 amino acids. V lost 2 bases and J lost 3, with 17 bases in between. CDR1 is MNHEY and CDR2 is SMNVEV in the germline V gene (reference sequence). The CDR3 sequence is CASSLRQTTANYEQYF. CDR3 sequence (DNA): TGTGCCAGCAGTTTACGACAAACGACAGCGAACTACGAGCAGTACTTC.

The gene calls are TRBV14 and TRBJ2-7; D might be TRBD1 or TRBD2, each matching 5 bases. Per the germline V gene, CDR1 is SGHDN and CDR2 is FVKESK. The CDR3 has 14 amino acids. Trimming removed 4 bases at V and 5 bases at J, with 15 bases between. The CDR3 sequence: CASSPRDGPNEQYF. DNA of the CDR3: TGTGCCAGCAGCCCCCGGGACGGACCCAACGAGCAGTACTTC. The whole variable domain, remainder taken from reference TRBV14 and TRBJ2-7, is EAGVTQFPSHSVIEKGQTVTLRCDPISGHDNLYWYRRVMGKEIKFLLHFVKESKQDESGMPNNRFLAERTGGTYSTLKVQPAELEDSGVYFCASSPRDGPNEQYFGPGTRLTVT.